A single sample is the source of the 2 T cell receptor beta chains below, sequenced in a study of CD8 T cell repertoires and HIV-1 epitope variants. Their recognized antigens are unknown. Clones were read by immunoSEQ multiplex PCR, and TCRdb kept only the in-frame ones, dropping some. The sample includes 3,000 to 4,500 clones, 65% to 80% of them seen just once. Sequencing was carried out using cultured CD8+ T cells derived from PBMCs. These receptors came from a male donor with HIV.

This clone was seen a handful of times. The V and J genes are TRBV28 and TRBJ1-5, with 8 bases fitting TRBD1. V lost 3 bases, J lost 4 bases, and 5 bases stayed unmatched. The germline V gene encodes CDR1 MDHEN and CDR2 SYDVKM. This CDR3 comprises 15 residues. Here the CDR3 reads CASSLVQGGNQPQHF. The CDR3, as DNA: TGTGCCAGCAGTTTGGTACAGGGGGGTAATCAGCCCCAGCATTTT. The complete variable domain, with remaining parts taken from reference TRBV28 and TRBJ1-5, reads DVKVTQSSRYLVKRTGEKVFLECVQDMDHENMFWYRQDPGLGLRLIYFSYDVKMKEKGDIPEGYSVSREKKERFSLILESASTNQTSMYLCASSLVQGGNQPQHFGDGTRLSIL.

Here the CDR3 DNA reads TGTGCCAGCTCTCCGGGACAGGGGTTAGACGAGCAGTACTTC. Protein product: CASSPGQGLDEQYF. The V gene is TRBV18, the J gene TRBJ2-7; 10 bases are shared with TRBD1. Germline lookup yields CDR1 KGHSH and CDR2 LQKENI. The CDR3 has 14 residues. The J segment lost 5 bases and the V segment lost 6 bases, leaving 7 bases of the junction unmatched.